Below are 5 T cell receptor beta chains sequenced from a single sample in a study of T cell clonotyping in hematopoietic cell transplantation. Libraries were prepared by immunoSEQ multiplex PCR; TCRdb keeps only in-frame clonotypes and omits some of them. The profile shows tens of thousands of clones, approximately 90% of them singletons. Time point reported: recipient sample about 28 days before transplant, after cytoreduction. Material: peripheral blood mononuclear cells, obtained before stem cell transplant. These receptors came from a man aged 55 to 70 with biphenotypic leukemia. Some clones in this sample may be carry-over from other donors' samples.

The chain couples TRBV28 to TRBJ1-1, with 12 bases lining up with TRBD1. The V segment lost 6 bases and the J segment 4 bases; nucleotides outside the gene matches: 9. This CDR3 contains 16 residues. CDR1 MDHEN and CDR2 SYDVKM come from the germline V gene. CDR3 loop: CASRPGTGGDSTEAFF. As DNA, the CDR3 is TGTGCCAGCAGACCAGGGACAGGGGGCGATAGCACTGAAGCTTTCTTT. The full variable domain, in which reference TRBV28 and TRBJ1-1 provide the parts outside the CDR3, is DVKVTQSSRYLVKRTGEKVFLECVQDMDHENMFWYRQDPGLGLRLIYFSYDVKMKEKGDIPEGYSVSREKKERFSLILESASTNQTSMYLCASRPGTGGDSTEAFFGQGTRLTVV.

The chain recombines TRBV7-8 with TRBJ1-2; D call uncertain. The germline V and J ends were trimmed by 1 base and 6 bases, with 3 bases remaining between them. This CDR3 comprises 11 residues. Per germline, CDR1 SGHVS and CDR2 FQNEAQ. The CDR3 sequence is CASSLGDGYTF. DNA for the CDR3: TGTGCCAGCAGCTTAGGTGATGGCTACACCTTC.

The chain links TRBV6-5 to TRBJ2-7; 10 nucleotides match TRBD1. CDR3 size: 15 residues. Germline CDR1 reads MNHEY; CDR2 reads SVGAGI. After removal of 5 bases from V and 0 bases from J, the junction contained 4 bases not matched to a gene. The CDR3 nucleotides read TGTGCCAGCAGTGCCGGGACAGGGGACTCCTACGAGCAGTACTTC. Protein sequence: CASSAGTGDSYEQYF.

The genes are TRBV4-2 and TRBJ2-1; TRBD2 aligns across 10 bases. The germline V gene encodes CDR1 LGHNA and CDR2 YNFKEQ. The CDR3 extends over 16 amino acids. The junction had 6 bases not matched to a gene; V was cut back by 0 bases and J by 7 bases. CDR3: CASSQDGTSATNEQFF. CDR3 nucleotide sequence: TGTGCCAGCAGCCAAGATGGGACTAGCGCCACGAATGAGCAGTTCTTC.

The chain combines TRBV19 with TRBJ2-2, with 8 bases aligning to TRBD2. The CDR3 has 15 residues. From germline, CDR1 is LNHDA and CDR2 SQIVND (reference sequence). The V gene end was trimmed by 6 bases and the J gene end by 5 bases; junction bases not matched to a gene: 8. CDR3 DNA: TGTGCCAGTAGACGGGGGGGAGTTGGGACCGGGGAGCTGTTTTTT. Its translation: CASRRGGVGTGELFF.